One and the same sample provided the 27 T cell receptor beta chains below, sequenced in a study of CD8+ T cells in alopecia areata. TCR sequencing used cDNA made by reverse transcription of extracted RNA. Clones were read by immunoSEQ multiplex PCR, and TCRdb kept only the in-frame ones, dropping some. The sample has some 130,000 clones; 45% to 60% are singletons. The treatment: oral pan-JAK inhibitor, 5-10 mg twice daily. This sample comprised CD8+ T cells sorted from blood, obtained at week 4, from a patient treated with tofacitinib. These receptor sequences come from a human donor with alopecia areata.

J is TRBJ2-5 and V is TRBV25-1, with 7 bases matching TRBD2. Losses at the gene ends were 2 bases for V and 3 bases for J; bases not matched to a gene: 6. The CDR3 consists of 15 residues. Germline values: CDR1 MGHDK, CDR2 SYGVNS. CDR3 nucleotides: TGTGCCAGCAGTGAAGCCGGGAGGTTTGAAGAGACCCAGTACTTC. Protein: CASSEAGRFEETQYF.

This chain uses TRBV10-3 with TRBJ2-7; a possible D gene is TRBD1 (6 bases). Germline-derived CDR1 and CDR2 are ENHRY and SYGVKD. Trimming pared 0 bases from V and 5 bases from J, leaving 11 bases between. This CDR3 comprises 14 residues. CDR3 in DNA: TGTGCCATCAGTGAGTCCTTGGCAGGGGACGAGCAGTACTTC. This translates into CAISESLAGDEQYF.

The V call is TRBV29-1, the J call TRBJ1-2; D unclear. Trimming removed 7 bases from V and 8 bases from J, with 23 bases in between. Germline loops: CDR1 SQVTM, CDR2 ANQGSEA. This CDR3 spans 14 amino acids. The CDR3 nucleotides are TGCAGCGCTAAGGACGGGAAGTCCTTCGAGGGCTACACCTTC. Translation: CSAKDGKSFEGYTF.

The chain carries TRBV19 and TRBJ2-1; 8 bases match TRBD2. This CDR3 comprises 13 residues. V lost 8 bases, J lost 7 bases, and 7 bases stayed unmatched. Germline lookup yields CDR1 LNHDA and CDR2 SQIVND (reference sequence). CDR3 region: CASCVVAGNEQFF. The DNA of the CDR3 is TGTGCCAGTTGTGTGGTAGCGGGGAATGAGCAGTTCTTC.

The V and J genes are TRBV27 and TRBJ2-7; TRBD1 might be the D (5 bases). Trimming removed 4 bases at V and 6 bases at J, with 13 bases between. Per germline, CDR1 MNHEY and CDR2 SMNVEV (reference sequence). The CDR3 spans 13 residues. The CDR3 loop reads CASSSGILGEQYF. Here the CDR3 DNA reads TGTGCCAGCAGTTCAGGGATCTTGGGCGAGCAGTACTTC.

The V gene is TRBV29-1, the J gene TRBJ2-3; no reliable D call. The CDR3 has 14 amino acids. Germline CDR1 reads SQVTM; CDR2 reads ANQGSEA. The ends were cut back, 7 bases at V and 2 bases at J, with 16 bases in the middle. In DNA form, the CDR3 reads TGCAGCGCCCCACACCCAAAGGTCACAGATACGCAGTATTTT. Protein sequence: CSAPHPKVTDTQYF.

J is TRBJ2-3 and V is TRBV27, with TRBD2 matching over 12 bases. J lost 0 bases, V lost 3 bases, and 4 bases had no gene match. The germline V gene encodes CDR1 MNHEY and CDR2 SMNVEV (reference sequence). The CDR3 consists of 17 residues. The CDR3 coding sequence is TGTGCCAGCAGTTTGGCTAGCGGGGGGGTAAGCACAGATACGCAGTATTTT. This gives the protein CASSLASGGVSTDTQYF.

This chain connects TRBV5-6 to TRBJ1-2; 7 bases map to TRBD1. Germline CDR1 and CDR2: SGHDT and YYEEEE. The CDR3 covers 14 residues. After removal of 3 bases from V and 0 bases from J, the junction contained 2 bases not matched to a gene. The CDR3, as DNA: TGTGCCAGCAGCTGGGGACAGTCTAACTATGGCTACACCTTC. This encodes CASSWGQSNYGYTF.

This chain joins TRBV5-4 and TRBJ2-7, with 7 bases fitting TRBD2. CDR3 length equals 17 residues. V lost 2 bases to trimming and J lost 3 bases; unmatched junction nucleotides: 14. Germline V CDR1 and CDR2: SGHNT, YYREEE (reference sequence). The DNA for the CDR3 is TGTGCCAGCAGCTTAGCCGTCTGGGAGGGCGCAGGCTACGAGCAGTACTTC. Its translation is CASSLAVWEGAGYEQYF.

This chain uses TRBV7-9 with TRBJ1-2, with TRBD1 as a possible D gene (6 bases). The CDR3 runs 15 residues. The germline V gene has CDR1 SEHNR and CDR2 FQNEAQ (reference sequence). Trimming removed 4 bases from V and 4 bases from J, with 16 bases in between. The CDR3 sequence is CASSYNVQGAYGYTF. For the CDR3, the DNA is TGTGCCAGCAGCTATAATGTACAGGGTGCCTATGGCTACACCTTC.

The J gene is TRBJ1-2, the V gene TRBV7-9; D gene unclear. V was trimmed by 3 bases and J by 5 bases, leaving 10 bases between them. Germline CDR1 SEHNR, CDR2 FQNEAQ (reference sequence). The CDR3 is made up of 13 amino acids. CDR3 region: CASSLVGRYGYTF. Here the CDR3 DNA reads TGTGCCAGCAGCTTGGTCGGGAGGTATGGCTACACCTTC.

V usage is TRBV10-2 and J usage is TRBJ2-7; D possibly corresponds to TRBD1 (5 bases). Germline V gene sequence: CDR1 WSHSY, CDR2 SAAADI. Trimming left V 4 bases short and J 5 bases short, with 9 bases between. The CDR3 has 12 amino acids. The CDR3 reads CASSVGADEQYF. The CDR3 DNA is TGCGCCAGCAGTGTAGGGGCGGACGAGCAGTACTTC.

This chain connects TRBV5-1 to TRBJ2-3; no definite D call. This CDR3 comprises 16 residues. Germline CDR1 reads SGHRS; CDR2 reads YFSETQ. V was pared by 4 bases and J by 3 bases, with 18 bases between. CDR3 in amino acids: CASSITSGSGTDTQYF. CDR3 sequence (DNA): TGCGCCAGCAGCATTACCTCAGGTAGTGGTACAGATACGCAGTATTTT.

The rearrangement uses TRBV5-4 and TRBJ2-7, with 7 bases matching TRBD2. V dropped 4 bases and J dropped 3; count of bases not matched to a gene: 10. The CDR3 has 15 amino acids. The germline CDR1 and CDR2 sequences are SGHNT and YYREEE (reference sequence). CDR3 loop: CASSPRGDLSYEQYF. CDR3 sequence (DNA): TGTGCCAGCAGCCCCCGGGGGGATCTAAGCTACGAGCAGTACTTC.

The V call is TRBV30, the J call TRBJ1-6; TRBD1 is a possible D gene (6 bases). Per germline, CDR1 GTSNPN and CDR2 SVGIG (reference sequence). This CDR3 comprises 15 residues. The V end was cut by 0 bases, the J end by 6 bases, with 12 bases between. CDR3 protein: CAWSVSRGANSPLHF. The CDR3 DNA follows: TGTGCCTGGAGTGTAAGTCGGGGGGCTAATTCACCCCTCCACTTT.

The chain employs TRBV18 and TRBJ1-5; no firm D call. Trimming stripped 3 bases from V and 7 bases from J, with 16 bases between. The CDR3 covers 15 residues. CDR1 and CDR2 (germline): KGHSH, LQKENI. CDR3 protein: CASSPSAAARQPQHF. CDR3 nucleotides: TGTGCCAGCTCACCGTCGGCGGCTGCTCGCCAGCCCCAGCATTTT.

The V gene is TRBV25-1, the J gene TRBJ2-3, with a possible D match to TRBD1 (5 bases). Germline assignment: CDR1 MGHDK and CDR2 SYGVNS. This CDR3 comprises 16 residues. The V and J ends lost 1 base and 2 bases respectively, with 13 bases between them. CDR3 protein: CASSEFLDTITDTQYF. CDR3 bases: TGTGCCAGCAGTGAATTTCTGGACACCATCACAGATACGCAGTATTTT.

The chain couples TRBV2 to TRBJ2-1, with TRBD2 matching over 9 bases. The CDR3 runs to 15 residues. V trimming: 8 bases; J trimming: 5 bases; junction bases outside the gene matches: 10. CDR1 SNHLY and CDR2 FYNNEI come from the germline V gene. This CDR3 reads CASLALGGGDNEQFF. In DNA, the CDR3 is TGTGCCAGCTTGGCCCTTGGCGGGGGGGACAATGAGCAGTTCTTC.

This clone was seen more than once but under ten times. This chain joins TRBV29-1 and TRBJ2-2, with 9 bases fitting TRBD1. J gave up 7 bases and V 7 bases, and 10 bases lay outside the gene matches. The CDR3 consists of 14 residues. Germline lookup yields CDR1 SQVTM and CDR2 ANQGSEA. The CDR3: CSADRGERLGELFF. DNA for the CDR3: TGCAGCGCCGACAGGGGGGAAAGGCTCGGGGAGCTGTTTTTT.

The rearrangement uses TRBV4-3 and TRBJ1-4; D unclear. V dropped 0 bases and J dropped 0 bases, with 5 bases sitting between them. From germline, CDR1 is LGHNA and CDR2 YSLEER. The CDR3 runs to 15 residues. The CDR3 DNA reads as TGCGCCAGCAGCCAAGATCTGCCAACTAATGAAAAACTGTTTTTT. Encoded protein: CASSQDLPTNEKLFF.

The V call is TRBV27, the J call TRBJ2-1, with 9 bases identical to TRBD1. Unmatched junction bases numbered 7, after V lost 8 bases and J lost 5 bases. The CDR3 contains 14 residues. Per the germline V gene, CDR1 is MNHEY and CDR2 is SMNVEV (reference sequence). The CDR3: CASSDRGSDNEQFF. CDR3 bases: TGTGCCAGCTCTGACAGGGGGAGCGACAATGAGCAGTTCTTC.

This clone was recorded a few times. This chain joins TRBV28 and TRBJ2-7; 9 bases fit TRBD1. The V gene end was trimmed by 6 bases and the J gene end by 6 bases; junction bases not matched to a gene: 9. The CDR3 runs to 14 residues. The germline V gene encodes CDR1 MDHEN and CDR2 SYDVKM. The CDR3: CASSQTGTGFEQYF. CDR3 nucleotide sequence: TGTGCCAGCAGCCAAACCGGGACAGGGTTCGAGCAGTACTTC.

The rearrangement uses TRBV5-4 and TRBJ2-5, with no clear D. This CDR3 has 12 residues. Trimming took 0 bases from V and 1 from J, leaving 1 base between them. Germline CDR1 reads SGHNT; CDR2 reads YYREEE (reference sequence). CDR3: CASSLAQETQYF. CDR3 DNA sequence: TGTGCCAGCAGCTTGGCCCAAGAGACCCAGTACTTC.

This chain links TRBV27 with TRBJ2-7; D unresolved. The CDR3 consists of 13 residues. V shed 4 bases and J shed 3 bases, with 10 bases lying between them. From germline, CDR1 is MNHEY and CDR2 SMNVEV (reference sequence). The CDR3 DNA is TGTGCCAGCAGTTCCGCCGATAACTACGAGCAGTACTTC. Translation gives CASSSADNYEQYF.

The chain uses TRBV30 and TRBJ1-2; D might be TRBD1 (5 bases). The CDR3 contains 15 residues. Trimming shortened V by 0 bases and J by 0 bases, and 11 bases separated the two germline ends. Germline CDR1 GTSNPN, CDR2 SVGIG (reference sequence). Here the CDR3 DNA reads TGTGCCTGGAGTGTACTGGACATTGCTAACTATGGCTACACCTTC. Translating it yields CAWSVLDIANYGYTF.

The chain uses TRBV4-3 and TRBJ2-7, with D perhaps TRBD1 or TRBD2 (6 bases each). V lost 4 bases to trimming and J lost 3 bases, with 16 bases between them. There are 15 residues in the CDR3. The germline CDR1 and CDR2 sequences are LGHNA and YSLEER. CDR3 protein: CASSPLRGAIYEQYF. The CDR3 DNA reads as TGCGCCAGCAGCCCTCTGAGGGGGGCTATCTACGAGCAGTACTTC.

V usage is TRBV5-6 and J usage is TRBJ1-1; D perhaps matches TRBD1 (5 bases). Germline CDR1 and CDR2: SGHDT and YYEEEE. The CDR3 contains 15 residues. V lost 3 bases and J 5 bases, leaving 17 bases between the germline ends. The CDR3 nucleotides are TGTGCCAGCAGCTCTTCCGCGGGGGAGTGGACTGAAGCTTTCTTT. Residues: CASSSSAGEWTEAFF.